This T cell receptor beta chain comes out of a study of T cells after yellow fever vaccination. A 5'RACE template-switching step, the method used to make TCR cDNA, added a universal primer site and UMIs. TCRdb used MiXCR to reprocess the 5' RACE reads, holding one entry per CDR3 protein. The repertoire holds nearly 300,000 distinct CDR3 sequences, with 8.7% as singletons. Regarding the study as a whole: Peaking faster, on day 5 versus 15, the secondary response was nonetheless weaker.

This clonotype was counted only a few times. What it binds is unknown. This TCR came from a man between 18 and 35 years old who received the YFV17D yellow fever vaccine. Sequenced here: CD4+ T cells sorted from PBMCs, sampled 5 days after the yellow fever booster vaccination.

CDR3: CASSWGGTASYNEQFF. For the CDR3, the DNA is TGTGCCAGCAGCTGGGGAGGGACCGCATCCTACAATGAGCAGTTCTTC. The chain carries TRBV5-4 and TRBJ2-1; 7 bases match TRBD2. V trimming: 3 bases; J trimming: 1 base; junction bases outside the gene matches: 7. Germline V gene data show CDR1 as SGHNT and CDR2 as YYREEE (reference sequence). The CDR3 loop spans 16 amino acids.